This TCR beta chain was identified during a study of cytotoxic CD8 clonotypes in ibrutinib-treated CLL. Per germline, CDR1 SQVTM and CDR2 ANQGSEA. CDR3 size: 13 residues. V was cut by 4 bases and J by 4 bases, with 12 bases left in between. The method was immunoSEQ multiplex PCR; TCRdb's version includes in-frame clones alone and lacks a portion of them. The sample includes about 68,000 clones, about 84% of them seen just once. This sample comprised PBMCs, obtained at disease progression, from a patient treated with ibrutinib. The sequence derives from a human donor with chronic lymphocytic leukemia. The chain is built from TRBV29-1 and TRBJ2-3, with D perhaps TRBD1 or TRBD2 (6 bases each). CDR3 DNA: TGCAGCGTTGGGAGGGGGTTCGCAGATACGCAGTATTTT. Translated: CSVGRGFADTQYF.